This TCR beta chain was observed in a study of early T cells in non-severe SARS-CoV-2 infection (dated by TCRdb to 2020 to 2022). For the wider study: Because TCR sequencing was done on bulk RNA from unsorted whole blood, the alpha and beta chains could not be paired.

Overall study outcomes, separate from this receptor: Matching against VDJdb was skewed toward anti-spike CD8 responses, likely underestimated virus-specific expansions, and missed private and CD4 specificities.

This clonotype appeared many times. This clone's antigen is unknown. No base quality information exists; no much larger clone differs at one position. The study was a case-control design nested within a healthcare worker cohort in London, UK, with weekly nasopharyngeal swab PCR tests and blood sampling. Healthcare workers were recruited between 23 and 31 March 2020, during the week of the UK lockdown, and were followed weekly for up to roughly 15 weeks. Library preparation used 5' RACE. The sequencing machine was a NextSeq 500. To correct for sequencing error and PCR bias, the TCR library protocol tagged individual cDNA molecules with unique molecular identifiers. Both TCR alpha and beta chains were sequenced, and tight co-correlation was observed between alpha and beta sequence abundances in each sample. In the authors' own workflow: Decombinator V4 was used to annotate the V gene, J gene and CDR3 of the TCR sequences. TCRs were defined as expanded if a significant change between any two time points was detected under a Poisson model with p below 0.0001. TCR abundances were normalised to the total number of TCRs sequenced per sample and were expressed as counts per million. VDJdb, accessed 1 November 2021, was searched for CMV, EBV and SARS-CoV-2 annotated TCRs, excluding TCRs annotated for multiple antigens. TCRdb itself trimmed the public reads at Q25 with fastp, ran MiXCR and retained productive beta chains. Each CDR3 protein appears once, grouped with its most common genes and DNA. TCRdb, not the original authors, processed these V and J calls. The sample table records more than 25,000 distinct CDR3 sequences; over 4% of these occur just once. The ten largest clones represent 2.5% to 3% of the sample.

Sequencing was performed on whole blood. The clonotype was recovered from an adult who was a healthcare worker with PCR-confirmed SARS-CoV-2 infection or an uninfected control (not recorded which).

This receptor has the CDR3 CASSLSGWQPYEQYF. The nucleotides are TGTGCCAGCAGTTTGTCCGGGTGGCAGCCCTACGAGCAGTACTTC. The chain is assembled from TRBV28 and TRBJ2-7, with the D gene too uncertain to name. The germline V gene sets CDR1 to MDHEN and CDR2 to SYDVKM. V loses 3 bases, J loses 2 bases, and the germline ends lie 14 bases apart. The CDR3, cysteine through phenylalanine, is 15 amino acids long. Only CDR3 DNA is held: 45 bases, read in frame from base 1.